Presented here are 30 T cell receptor beta chains from one specimen sequenced in a study of regulatory T cells in long-lasting Graves disease. The time point was: newly diagnosed GD, antithyroid drugs for less than 3 months. PBMC RNA served as the TCR library source. Building the TCR beta libraries relied on iRepertoire HTBI primers, and CDR3 regions underwent Arm-PCR. MiXCR was run by TCRdb on the multiplex PCR reads, yielding one entry per CDR3 protein. The profile shows hundreds of thousands of distinct CDR3 sequences, about 14% of them singletons. Sample: peripheral blood mononuclear cells (PBMCs), taken at new diagnosis, from a patient treated with antithyroid drugs. The receptors stem from a female donor with Graves disease.

There are many counts of this clonotype. This chain uses TRBV30 with TRBJ2-7; D gene ambiguous. V was clipped by 4 bases and J by 3 bases, with 13 bases between them. Germline V CDR1 and CDR2: GTSNPN, SVGIG (reference sequence). The CDR3 sequence is 13 residues long. CDR3: CAWMSQGFYEQYF. CDR3 bases: TGTGCCTGGATGTCCCAAGGGTTCTACGAGCAGTACTTC.

This clonotype was observed at least ten times. J is TRBJ1-1 and V is TRBV28; D is unclear. V dropped 9 bases and J dropped 11 bases, with 19 bases sitting between them. This CDR3 has 12 amino acids. Germline loops: CDR1 MDHEN, CDR2 SYDVKM. The CDR3 DNA reads TGTGCCAGTGCGACCCGGCCCCCGGAGGCTTTCTTT. Residues: CASATRPPEAFF.

The chain carries TRBV27 and TRBJ1-6; TRBD1 matches at 7 bases. The CDR3 is 13 residues long. Germline V lookup: CDR1 MNHEY, CDR2 SMNVEV (reference sequence). Trimming cost V 6 bases and J 9 bases; bases outside gene matches: 5. CDR3 sequence: CASSTGVFSPLHF. For the CDR3, the DNA is TGTGCCAGCAGCACAGGGGTATTTTCACCCCTCCACTTT.

In the case of this clonotype: A much larger clone is a single base away; this may be a read error. The chain joins TRBV12-3 or TRBV12-4 to TRBJ2-7; possible D gene TRBD2, 5 bases. The CDR3 spans 11 residues. CDR3 amino acids: CASTTGREQHF. The CDR3 nucleotides are TGTGCCAGCACCACTGGAAGGGAGCAGCACTTC.

This clonotype was detected many times. J is TRBJ2-1 and V is TRBV19; 9 positions agree with TRBD2. Losses at the gene ends were 9 bases for V and 0 bases for J; bases not matched to a gene: 9. Germline lookup yields CDR1 LNHDA and CDR2 SQIVND (reference sequence). This CDR3 region has 16 residues. The CDR3 DNA reads TGTGCCAGCAGAAGCGGGGGGAGCGCCTCCTACAATGAGCAGTTCTTC. Its protein is CASRSGGSASYNEQFF.

The chain links TRBV29-1 to TRBJ2-7; D not resolved. The CDR3 runs 11 residues. V lost 6 bases, J lost 0 bases, and 6 bases lay in between. The V gene's germline CDR1 is SQVTM and CDR2 ANQGSEA. For the CDR3, the DNA is TGCAGCGTCCGGGTCTCCTACGAGCAGTACTTC. Translating it yields CSVRVSYEQYF.

There are many counts of this clonotype. The chain combines TRBV7-9 with TRBJ2-7, with TRBD2 as a possible D gene (6 bases). Trimming cost V 1 base and J 2 bases, with 12 bases left between them. Per the germline V gene, CDR1 is SEHNR and CDR2 is FQNEAQ (reference sequence). The CDR3 is 15 residues long. The DNA of the CDR3 is TGTGCCAGCAGCTTAGAGGGACTGCGGACCTACGAGCAGTACTTC. This sequence encodes CASSLEGLRTYEQYF.

The CDR3 nucleotides are TGTGCCAGCAGTTCGACCGGGACAGGGTCCTACGAGCAGTACTTC. Protein: CASSSTGTGSYEQYF. The chain uses TRBV6-2 or TRBV6-3 and TRBJ2-7; 9 positions agree with TRBD1. Per the germline V gene, CDR1 is MNHEY and CDR2 is SVGEGT. CDR3 length equals 15 residues. The junction had 5 bases not matched to a gene; V was cut back by 4 bases and J by 1 base.

This clonotype turned up a few times. The chain recombines TRBV5-1 with TRBJ2-1; TRBD1 is a possible D gene (6 bases). The CDR3 length is 12 residues. V gave up 4 bases and J gave up 13 bases, with 15 bases separating them. Germline-derived CDR1 and CDR2 are SGHRS and YFSETQ. This chain's CDR3 is CASSLYYRDQFF. In DNA form, the CDR3 reads TGCGCCAGCAGCCTATACTACAGGGACCAGTTCTTC.

The chain joins TRBV18 to TRBJ1-1; D not certain. The CDR3 extends over 13 amino acids. Germline loops: CDR1 KGHSH, CDR2 LQKENI. V shed 1 base and J shed 3 bases, with 6 bases lying between them. The CDR3: CASSPHEDTEAFF. In nucleotides, the CDR3 is TGTGCCAGCTCACCACATGAGGACACTGAAGCTTTCTTT.

This clonotype was seen a few times. The chain carries TRBV2 and TRBJ2-5, with D tentatively TRBD1 or TRBD2 (5 bases each). V gave up 3 bases and J gave up 0 bases, with 11 bases separating them. This CDR3 has 15 residues. In germline, CDR1 is SNHLY, CDR2 FYNNEI. The CDR3 DNA sequence: TGTGCCAGCAGTGATCTCGGGACGGACCAAGAGACCCAGTACTTC. Encoded protein: CASSDLGTDQETQYF.

This clonotype was seen a few times. A read error is likely, as this CDR3 ends without the conserved phenylalanine or tryptophan. The gene calls are TRBV7-9 and TRBJ1-1, with D unresolved. Germline V gene data show CDR1 as SEHNR and CDR2 as FQNEAQ (reference sequence). The length of the CDR3 is 14 residues. V lost 5 bases, J lost 1 base, and 11 bases lay in between. CDR3 residues: CASSAGLGNTEAFS. The CDR3, as DNA: TGTGCCAGCAGCGCCGGACTGGGGAACACTGAAGCTTTCTCT.

This clonotype was recorded many times. The genes are TRBV7-2 and TRBJ2-5; D possibly corresponds to TRBD1 (6 bases). Deletions cut 5 bases from V and 5 bases from J, with 21 bases between. The CDR3 length is 16 residues. Germline CDR1 reads SGHTA; CDR2 reads FQGNSA. The CDR3 region is CASSRRSQGYLETQYF. CDR3 in DNA: TGTGCCAGCAGCCGCAGGTCCCAGGGGTACTTGGAGACCCAGTACTTC.

This clonotype was counted ten times or more. The V gene is TRBV13, the J gene TRBJ1-1; D is perhaps TRBD1 (5 bases). There are 15 residues in the CDR3. Trimming removed 5 bases at V and 0 bases at J, with 13 bases between. Germline V lookup: CDR1 PRHDT, CDR2 FYEKMQ (reference sequence). The CDR3 nucleotides read TGTGCCAGCAGCGGACGACAGTCATTGAACACTGAAGCTTTCTTT. Amino acids: CASSGRQSLNTEAFF.

V is TRBV20-1 and J is TRBJ1-3; D gene uncertain. The CDR3 contains 12 residues. The germline gives CDR1 DFQATT, CDR2 SNEGSKA (reference sequence). This CDR3 reads CAKRDSGNTIYF. The CDR3 coding sequence is TGCGCAAAGAGGGATTCAGGAAACACCATATATTTT.

There are many counts of this clonotype. This chain links TRBV27 with TRBJ2-1; 11 bases fit TRBD2. Trimming cost V 5 bases and J 4 bases; bases outside gene matches: 10. This CDR3 is built from 17 residues. The germline CDR1 and CDR2 sequences are MNHEY and SMNVEV (reference sequence). CDR3 nucleotides: TGTGCCAGCAGTCCATTCACTAGCGGGAGTTTATACAATGAGCAGTTCTTC. This gives the protein CASSPFTSGSLYNEQFF.

V and J are TRBV20-1 and TRBJ2-4, with D possibly TRBD2 on 5 matching bases. Near its end, the DNA agrees better with TRBJ2-7, so the J call may be wrong. The length of the CDR3 is 14 residues. Germline CDR1 and CDR2: DFQATT and SNEGSKA (reference sequence). The CDR3 loop reads CSARDPGSEYEQYF. In nucleotides, the CDR3 is TGCAGTGCTAGAGATCCGGGTAGCGAGTACGAGCAGTACTTC.

The V call is TRBV5-6, the J call TRBJ2-5; D uncertain. Germline V gene sequence: CDR1 SGHDT, CDR2 YYEEEE. Trimming pared 0 bases from V and 2 bases from J, leaving 11 bases between. There are 15 residues in the CDR3. The CDR3 protein is CASSLEGEQQETQYF. The CDR3 coding sequence is TGTGCCAGCAGCTTGGAGGGTGAACAGCAAGAGACCCAGTACTTC.

This clonotype was counted ten times or more. The chain employs TRBV29-1 and TRBJ2-5; weak D call: TRBD2 (5 bases). Looked up from germline, CDR1 is SQVTM and CDR2 is ANQGSEA. The CDR3 spans 14 residues. V was pared by 0 bases and J by 8 bases, with 16 bases between. CDR3 residues: CSVEDQRTLDTQYF. The CDR3 DNA is TGCAGCGTTGAAGATCAAAGGACTCTAGATACCCAGTACTTC.

This clonotype turned up a few times. Here the CDR3 reads CASSLERTSGNTIYF. CDR3 nucleotides: TGTGCCAGCAGCTTGGAGAGAACTTCTGGAAACACCATATATTTT. The chain recombines TRBV5-6 with TRBJ1-3; D unresolved. Per germline, CDR1 SGHDT and CDR2 YYEEEE. The CDR3 sequence is 15 residues long. Trimming took 0 bases from V and 1 from J, leaving 8 bases between them.

This rearrangement joins TRBV3-1 to TRBJ1-2; 7 bases fit TRBD1. The CDR3 consists of 14 residues. V shed 0 bases and J 10 bases; nucleotides not matched to a gene: 8. CDR1 is LGHDT and CDR2 is YNNKEL in the germline V gene (reference sequence). CDR3 in DNA: TGTGCCAGCAGCCAAGATCAAACAGGGGTCCTCTACACCTTC. Its protein product is CASSQDQTGVLYTF.

The chain carries TRBV10-1 and TRBJ2-7; 7 bases match TRBD2. The CDR3 loop spans 16 amino acids. J lost 8 bases, V lost 0 bases, and 13 bases had no gene match. From germline, CDR1 is WNHNN and CDR2 SYGVQD (reference sequence). DNA for the CDR3: TGCGCCAGCAGTGAGTCCCCAGGGACTACCTTAACGAAGCAGTACTTC. It encodes CASSESPGTTLTKQYF.

This clonotype was seen many times. The chain joins TRBV4-2 to TRBJ1-5, with D possibly matching TRBD1 (5 bases). CDR3 length equals 15 residues. Germline-derived CDR1 and CDR2 are LGHNA and YNFKEQ. V lost 4 bases, J lost 3 bases, and 13 bases lay in between. The CDR3 sequence is CASSRGRGTNQPQHF. The CDR3 DNA follows: TGTGCCAGCAGCCGAGGCCGGGGGACCAATCAGCCCCAGCATTTT.

This clonotype was seen repeatedly, ten times or more. The CDR3 nucleotides read TGTGCCAGCAGCGTAGTAGGTGCAGTATCCTACAATGAGCAGTTCTTC. It yields the protein CASSVVGAVSYNEQFF. The chain links TRBV9 to TRBJ2-1, with D uncertain. The CDR3 spans 16 residues. Per germline, CDR1 SGDLS and CDR2 YYNGEE. The V end lost 0 bases, the J end lost 1 base, and 11 bases lay between the germline ends.

A note on this clonotype: Being one base from a much bigger clone, this may be a read error. The J gene is TRBJ1-6, the V gene TRBV12-3 or TRBV12-4, with 9 bases that match TRBD1. The CDR3 length is 14 residues. CDR3 in DNA: TGTGCCTGCAGCGGAGGGACAGGGAATTCACCCCTCCACTTT. This codes for CACSGGTGNSPLHF.

This clonotype was seen repeatedly, ten times or more. V and J are TRBV12-3 or TRBV12-4 and TRBJ2-7; D unresolved. V was shortened by 4 bases and J by 2 bases, with 9 bases between the two germline ends. CDR3 length: 13 residues. The CDR3 is CASSSSKAYEQYF. The CDR3 DNA reads as TGTGCCAGCAGTTCCTCGAAGGCCTACGAGCAGTACTTC.

The chain is built from TRBV7-3 and TRBJ2-1, with 9 bases identical to TRBD1. This CDR3 has 14 residues. V lost 5 bases to trimming and J lost 13 bases; unmatched junction nucleotides: 12. Germline assignment: CDR1 SGHTA and CDR2 FQGTGA. The DNA of the CDR3 is TGTGCCAGCAGCGCGTCCCGGGACAGGGATCTACAGTTCTTC. It encodes CASSASRDRDLQFF. Using reference TRBV7-3 and TRBJ2-1 for the parts outside the CDR3, the full variable domain is GAGVSQTPSNKVTEKGKYVELRCDPISGHTALYWYRQSLGQGPEFLIYFQGTGAADDSGLPNDRFFAVRPEGSVSTLKIQRTERGDSAVYLCASSASRDRDLQFFGPGTRLTVL.

The chain carries TRBV20-1 and TRBJ2-2; possible D gene TRBD1, 6 bases. V was cut by 0 bases and J by 6 bases, with 8 bases left in between. CDR1 is DFQATT and CDR2 is SNEGSKA in the germline V gene (reference sequence). The CDR3 length is 13 residues. DNA for the CDR3: TGCAGTGCTAGAGAAGGGGGTGCCGGGGAGCTGTTTTTT. It specifies CSAREGGAGELFF.

In this sample, this clonotype turned up many times. This chain joins TRBV28 and TRBJ2-1; 7 bases fit TRBD2. V was pared by 1 base and J by 4 bases, with 7 bases of the junction left unmatched. CDR3 length: 16 residues. CDR1 and CDR2 from the germline V gene are MDHEN and SYDVKM. CDR3 sequence: CASSLYASGSYNEQFF. The CDR3 DNA reads as TGTGCCAGCAGTTTATATGCTAGCGGATCATACAATGAGCAGTTCTTC. Supplemented by reference TRBV28 and TRBJ2-1, the full variable domain reads DVKVTQSSRYLVKRTGEKVFLECVQDMDHENMFWYRQDPGLGLRLIYFSYDVKMKEKGDIPEGYSVSREKKERFSLILESASTNQTSMYLCASSLYASGSYNEQFFGPGTRLTVL.

As concerns this clonotype: Being one base from a much bigger clone, this may be a read error. J is TRBJ1-1 and V is TRBV10-3; no clear D gene. The CDR3 runs to 12 residues. Per germline, CDR1 ENHRY and CDR2 SYGVKD. CDR3 bases: TGTGCCGTCAGGTCTAAGGTTACTGAAGCTTTCTTT. The encoded protein is CAVRSKVTEAFF.